This record looks at one T cell receptor beta chain sequence and its context. The antigen it recognizes is unknown. Base qualities were left out, and no much larger clone turns up one base away. The sample is drawn from a study of T cell responses to AZD1222 COVID-19 vaccine (dated by TCRdb to the early 2020s). Notes on the research overall: A total of approximately 230 trial participants underwent TCR sequencing, of whom around 200 received two doses of AZD1222 and about 26 received two doses of the MenACWY control vaccine. Trial participants were enrolled by age into subgroups of 18-55, 56-69 and 70-plus years, and around 150, 28 and 57 TCR-sequenced participants, respectively, were included in these subgroups.

Between the V and J ends, shortened by 4 bases and 6 bases respectively, the junction contains 13 bases. Its CDR3 holds 13 amino acids, cysteine through phenylalanine. Only the CDR3 DNA is retained, 39 bases long and in frame from the first base. The germline V gene yields SGDLS for CDR1 and YYNGEE for CDR2. The CDR3 regions of human TCRbeta chains were analyzed by immunosequencing. Per the source publication's procedure: Repertoire TCRs were matched against a reference library of SARS-CoV-2-specific TCRs generated with the MIRA antigen-specificity platform. Breadth was defined as the fraction of unique TCRs that were SARS-CoV-2-associated. Depth was defined as the fraction of total T cells that were SARS-CoV-2-associated. Using the MIRA data, each spike-specific TCR was assigned both to the spike region to which the TCR was reactive and to a CD4 or CD8 class. Log10-transformed breadth and depth values were compared by one-way ANOVA with Sidak's multiple comparisons tests. Here the immuneACCESS table is served through TCRdb, limited to in-frame sequences with V and J called. Missing clones are a known gap in these copies; in checked studies unresolved V genes cover under half, and the rest lacks a known reason. That table furnishes V, J and clone size, whereas the DNA furnished D and trimming. In all, the sample holds about 66,000 clones, and around nine tenths of those were seen once. The ten largest clones represent 6.3% of the sample.

The sample's time point label, in plain terms: about 28 days (+/-7) after the second vaccine dose. In light of the paper, this sample's treatment or condition label describes: meningococcal conjugate vaccine given as trial control. Samples from vaccinated people were obtained from the UK trials COV001 and COV002, which included a single-blind randomized controlled phase 2/3 trial of AZD1222 (ChAdOx1 nCoV-19) in healthy adults. Trial participant PBMC samples were collected at day 0 and day 28 after the second dose for TCRbeta chain sequencing. General study outcomes and caveats: Reportedly, almost half of the unique spike-specific TCRs recognized epitopes lying outside the regions that are mutated in the B.1.351 and B.1.1.7 variants. Participants were mostly white British and included more females than males, and it was suggested by the authors that clonal diversity may have been underestimated. The 56-69-year group was small, and its depth increase did not reach significance, likely because of low power. The whole spike protein was spanned by vaccine-associated CD4 TCRs, and dominant responses were seen in regions 160-218 and 743-854. Spike-specific TCR breadth and depth rose significantly after two AZD1222 doses compared with day 0 and with MenACWY recipients. No day 14 peak-response samples were available, so repertoires were characterized only after the peak T cell response. Only a handful of AZD1222 recipients were SARS-CoV-2 seropositive at baseline, limiting conclusions about previously exposed vaccinees.

Recombination connected TRBV9 to TRBJ1-1; too little of a D gene remains to name it. The material was peripheral blood, obtained 28 days after the second dose of the MenACWY control vaccine. The receptor was derived from an adult who received the MenACWY meningococcal vaccine as a control. CDR3 loop: CASSPRTEPEAFF. Read as DNA, the sequence is TGTGCCAGCAGCCCCCGGACTGAACCTGAAGCTTTCTTT.